These 19 T cell receptor beta chains were all obtained from the same sample, sequenced in a study of blood T cells in healthy people across ages. Through a sample-barcoded 5' primer and a J-beta primer mix, a second PCR was run for roughly 6 to 11 cycles. TCRdb re-derived calls from the 5' RACE reads in MiXCR, one entry per CDR3 protein. Of some 1.6 million distinct CDR3 sequences listed, approximately 32% were seen once; the top ten hold about 11%. Sequencing was carried out using blood. These receptors were taken from a woman in her twenties or thirties in good health.

V and J are TRBV7-9 and TRBJ1-2, with a weak D call TRBD1 (6 bases). The V end was cut by 8 bases, the J end by 6 bases, with 25 bases between. Germline assignment: CDR1 SEHNR and CDR2 FQNEAQ (reference sequence). The CDR3 has 16 residues. This chain's CDR3 is CASEVMGDNQGNGYTF. For the CDR3, the DNA is TGTGCCAGCGAAGTCATGGGGGACAACCAAGGCAATGGCTACACCTTC.

This clonotype was seen a handful of times. The chain recombines TRBV20-1 with TRBJ1-2; D not certain. CDR1 and CDR2 from the germline V gene are DFQATT and SNEGSKA (reference sequence). CDR3 length equals 14 residues. V lost 6 bases, J lost 7 bases, and 21 bases lay in between. The DNA of the CDR3 is TGCAGTGCCACAACCGGGTGGTCAGTCGGTGGCTACACCTTC. Translation gives CSATTGWSVGGYTF.

Many counts were recorded for this clonotype. The chain joins TRBV7-9 to TRBJ2-5; the D gene is possibly TRBD1 (6 bases). Trimming took off 0 bases at V and 0 bases at J, with 14 bases between the two ends. The CDR3 sequence is 17 residues long. The V gene's germline CDR1 is SEHNR and CDR2 FQNEAQ (reference sequence). The CDR3 bases are TGTGCCAGCAGCTTAGCTGCGTGGGACACGTACCAAGAGACCCAGTACTTC. Translated, it gives CASSLAAWDTYQETQYF.

The chain is built from TRBV28 and TRBJ2-7; 8 nucleotides align to TRBD2. J was trimmed by 5 bases and V by 6 bases; bases with no gene match: 9. The CDR3 totals 14 residues. The germline V gene has CDR1 MDHEN and CDR2 SYDVKM. CDR3 in amino acids: CASSGFREGHEQYF. In DNA form, the CDR3 reads TGTGCCAGCAGCGGATTCCGGGAGGGCCACGAGCAGTACTTC.

This rearrangement joins TRBV19 to TRBJ1-1; D remains unclear. CDR3 size: 12 residues. Trimming removed 5 bases from V and 1 base from J, with 5 bases in between. The germline V gene encodes CDR1 LNHDA and CDR2 SQIVND (reference sequence). CDR3 DNA sequence: TGTGCCAGTAGTCCTCCGAACACTGAAGCTTTCTTT. This translates into CASSPPNTEAFF.

This CDR3 is CASSQDTGTQPQHF. DNA for the CDR3: TGTGCCAGCAGCCAAGATACAGGGACTCAGCCCCAGCATTTT. The chain couples TRBV3-1 to TRBJ1-5; D perhaps matches TRBD1 (6 bases). The germline V and J ends were trimmed by 0 bases and 6 bases, with 9 bases remaining between them. The germline V gene has CDR1 LGHDT and CDR2 YNNKEL (reference sequence). The CDR3 is 14 amino acids. Full variable domain (remainder filled in from reference TRBV3-1 and TRBJ1-5): DTAVSQTPKYLVTQMGNDKSIKCEQNLGHDTMYWYKQDSKKFLKIMFSYNNKELIINETVPNRFSPKSPDKAHLNLHINSLELGDSAVYFCASSQDTGTQPQHFGDGTRLSIL.

V is TRBV11-2 and J is TRBJ1-2, with 7 bases fitting TRBD1. This CDR3 region has 13 residues. The V gene's germline CDR1 is SGHAT and CDR2 FQNNGV. Trimming at V came to 5 bases and at J to 8 bases, leaving 8 bases not matched to a gene. The CDR3 sequence is CASSKTGPGGYTF. The CDR3 bases are TGTGCCAGCAGCAAGACAGGGCCTGGGGGCTACACCTTC.

In its sample, this clonotype was seen a few times. V and J are TRBV5-1 and TRBJ2-1, with a tentative D call TRBD2 (7 bases). The J call may be in error: the DNA end matches TRBJ2-7 better. This CDR3 has 15 residues. The germline gives CDR1 SGHRS, CDR2 YFSETQ. CDR3 DNA sequence: TGCGCCAGCAGCTTGGCGGGGGGCTCGCTCAGCGAGCAGTACTTC. This encodes CASSLAGGSLSEQYF.

This rearrangement joins TRBV12-3 or TRBV12-4 to TRBJ2-2, with 7 bases identical to TRBD2. Trimming took 5 bases from V and 5 from J; bases not matched to a gene: 11. The CDR3 sequence is 16 residues long. The CDR3 DNA reads as TGTGCCAGCAGTCCCCCCCGAGCGGGGACTACCGGGGAGCTGTTTTTT. It yields the protein CASSPPRAGTTGELFF.

Only a few counts were recorded for this clonotype. The chain is built from TRBV20-1 and TRBJ2-5; perhaps TRBD2 as D (5 bases). The assigned J gene may be wrong: the sequence end matches TRBJ2-7 better. Germline CDR1 reads DFQATT; CDR2 reads SNEGSKA (reference sequence). CDR3 length: 13 amino acids. CDR3 nucleotide sequence: TGCAGTGCTAGACGGGGTACTAAGGACGAGCAGTACTTC. Residues: CSARRGTKDEQYF.

The rearrangement links TRBV15 to TRBJ2-3, with 7 bases identical to TRBD2. V shed 6 bases, J shed 4 bases, and the junction held 10 bases outside the gene matches. The CDR3 totals 15 residues. Germline lookup yields CDR1 LNHNV and CDR2 YYDKDF (reference sequence). The CDR3 here is CATRTAGYRADTQYF. The CDR3 bases are TGTGCCACCAGAACAGCGGGGTACCGCGCAGATACGCAGTATTTT. Full variable domain (rest looked up from reference TRBV15 and TRBJ2-3): DAMVIQNPRYQVTQFGKPVTLSCSQTLNHNVMYWYQQKSSQAPKLLFHYYDKDFNNEADTPDNFQSRRPNTSFCFLDIRSPGLGDTAMYLCATRTAGYRADTQYFGPGTRLTVL.

A few counts support this clonotype. The chain joins TRBV20-1 to TRBJ1-6; D unclear. V gave up 1 base and J gave up 5 bases, with 9 bases separating them. CDR3 length equals 14 residues. Germline V gene data show CDR1 as DFQATT and CDR2 as SNEGSKA (reference sequence). Here the CDR3 reads CSARGGADNSPLHF. CDR3 sequence (DNA): TGCAGTGCTAGAGGTGGAGCCGATAATTCACCCCTCCACTTT.

About this clonotype: One end of the junction does not line up with germline, which may come from a read error. The chain has TRBV6-5 and TRBJ2-1; tentatively, D is TRBD1 or TRBD2 (6 bases each). Germline V lookup: CDR1 MNHEY, CDR2 SVGAGI. The CDR3 consists of 15 residues. The CDR3 DNA reads as TGTGCCAACAGTTACGGGGGCGCATCCTACAATGAGCAGTTCTTC. As protein: CANSYGGASYNEQFF.

The chain has TRBV20-1 and TRBJ2-3; the match to TRBD2 covers 10 bases. V was clipped by 0 bases and J by 0 bases; unmatched bases: 6. Per germline, CDR1 DFQATT and CDR2 SNEGSKA (reference sequence). The CDR3 sequence is 17 residues long. The CDR3 sequence is CSARDRERGGSTDTQYF. Here the CDR3 DNA reads TGCAGTGCTAGAGATCGGGAGCGGGGGGGTAGCACAGATACGCAGTATTTT.

This clonotype was seen a few times. The gene calls are TRBV15 and TRBJ2-3; 9 nucleotides line up with TRBD2. The CDR3 loop spans 16 amino acids. CDR1 is LNHNV and CDR2 is YYDKDF in the germline V gene (reference sequence). J gave up 0 bases and V 1 base, and 2 bases lay outside the gene matches. CDR3 sequence (DNA): TGTGCCACCAGCAGAGCTAGCGGGGAAAGCACAGATACGCAGTATTTT. Its translation: CATSRASGESTDTQYF.

This chain joins TRBV5-1 and TRBJ2-7; 12 nucleotides agree with TRBD1. The CDR3 is 17 amino acids. Germline CDR1 and CDR2: SGHRS and YFSETQ. Trimming cost V 1 base and J 5 bases; bases outside gene matches: 10. CDR3: CASSLLTGTGGRNEQYF. The CDR3 DNA reads as TGCGCCAGCAGCTTGCTGACCGGGACAGGGGGCAGGAACGAGCAGTACTTC.

As concerns this clonotype: This may stem from a read error, because a much larger clone lies one nucleotide away. The rearrangement links TRBV4-1 to TRBJ2-3; D is unclear. This CDR3 has 14 amino acids. The germline V gene encodes CDR1 MGHRA and CDR2 YSYEKL. The CDR3 DNA follows: TGCGCCAGCAGCCAAGAAGTCAGGCCAGATACGCCGTATTTT. Translation: CASSQEVRPDTPYF.

This clonotype was detected many times. The V gene is TRBV5-5, the J gene TRBJ2-3; D is possibly TRBD2 (5 bases). CDR3 length equals 16 residues. The germline V gene has CDR1 SGHKS and CDR2 YYEKEE (reference sequence). V lost 4 bases and J lost 0, with 15 bases in between. CDR3 sequence: CASSERTAASTDTQYF. The CDR3 region has the DNA TGTGCCAGCAGCGAAAGGACTGCAGCTAGCACAGATACGCAGTATTTT.

This clonotype was counted ten times or more. The rearrangement joins TRBV20-1 to TRBJ2-1; D unresolved. The CDR3 is 10 residues long. Trimming took off 4 bases at V and 7 bases at J, with 5 bases between the two ends. Germline V gives CDR1 DFQATT, CDR2 SNEGSKA (reference sequence). The CDR3 nucleotides are TGCAGTGCTAATGGGAATGAGCAGTTCTTC. It encodes CSANGNEQFF.